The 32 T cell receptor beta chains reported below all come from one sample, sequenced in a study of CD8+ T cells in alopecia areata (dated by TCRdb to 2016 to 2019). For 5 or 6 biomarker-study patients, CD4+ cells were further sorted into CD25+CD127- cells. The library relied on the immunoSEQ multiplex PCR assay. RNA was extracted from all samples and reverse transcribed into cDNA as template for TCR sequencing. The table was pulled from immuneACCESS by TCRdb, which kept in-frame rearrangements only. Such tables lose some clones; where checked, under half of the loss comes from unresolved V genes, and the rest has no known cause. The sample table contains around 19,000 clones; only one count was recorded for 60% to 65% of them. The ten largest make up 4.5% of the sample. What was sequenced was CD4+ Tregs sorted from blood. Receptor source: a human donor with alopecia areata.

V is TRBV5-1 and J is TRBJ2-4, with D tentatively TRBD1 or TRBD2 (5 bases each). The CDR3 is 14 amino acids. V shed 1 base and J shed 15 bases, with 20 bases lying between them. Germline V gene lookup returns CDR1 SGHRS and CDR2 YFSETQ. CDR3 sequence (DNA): TGCGCCAGCAGCTTGAACTCAGGGACCCGAGGGGTGTACTTC. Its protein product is CASSLNSGTRGVYF.

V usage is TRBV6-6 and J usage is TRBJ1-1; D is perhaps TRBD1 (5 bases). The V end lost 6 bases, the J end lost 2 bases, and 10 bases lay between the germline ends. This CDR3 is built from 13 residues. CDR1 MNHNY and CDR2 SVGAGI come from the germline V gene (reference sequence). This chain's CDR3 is CASRLDRNTEAFF. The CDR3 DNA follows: TGTGCCAGCAGACTCGACAGAAACACTGAAGCTTTCTTT.

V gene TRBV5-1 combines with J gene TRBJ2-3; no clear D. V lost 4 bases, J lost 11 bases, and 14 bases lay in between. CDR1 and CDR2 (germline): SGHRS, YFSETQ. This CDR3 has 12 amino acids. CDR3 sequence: CASSGGPMKQYF. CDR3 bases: TGCGCCAGCAGCGGCGGACCGATGAAGCAGTATTTT. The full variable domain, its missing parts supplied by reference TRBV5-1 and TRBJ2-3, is KAGVTQTPRYLIKTRGQQVTLSCSPISGHRSVSWYQQTPGQGLQFLFEYFSETQRNKGNFPGRFSGRQFSNSRSEMNVSTLELGDSALYLCASSGGPMKQYFGPGTRLTVL.

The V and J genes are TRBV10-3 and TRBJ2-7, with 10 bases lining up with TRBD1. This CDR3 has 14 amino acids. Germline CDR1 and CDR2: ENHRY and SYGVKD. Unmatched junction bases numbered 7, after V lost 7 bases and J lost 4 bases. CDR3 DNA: TGTGCCATCATACCGGGACAGGGGATTTACGAGCAGTACTTC. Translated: CAIIPGQGIYEQYF.

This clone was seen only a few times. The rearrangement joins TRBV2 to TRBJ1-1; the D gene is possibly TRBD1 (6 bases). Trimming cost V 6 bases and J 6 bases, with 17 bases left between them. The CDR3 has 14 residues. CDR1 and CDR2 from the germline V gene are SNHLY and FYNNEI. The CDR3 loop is CASRQGAVSAEAFF. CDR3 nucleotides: TGTGCCAGCAGACAGGGCGCGGTTTCGGCTGAAGCTTTCTTT.

The CDR3 region is CSVEDGLLTDTQYF. The DNA of the CDR3 is TGCAGCGTTGAAGATGGACTCCTCACAGATACGCAGTATTTT. The chain joins TRBV29-1 to TRBJ2-3; possibly TRBD2 for D (5 bases). CDR1 is SQVTM, CDR2 ANQGSEA, per germline. Trimming took 0 bases from V and 2 from J, leaving 9 bases between them. The CDR3 length is 14 residues.

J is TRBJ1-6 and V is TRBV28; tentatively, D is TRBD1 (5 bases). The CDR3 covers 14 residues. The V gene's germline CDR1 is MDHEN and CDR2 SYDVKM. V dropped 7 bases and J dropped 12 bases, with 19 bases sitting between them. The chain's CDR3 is CASINQGARGPLHF. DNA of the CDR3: TGTGCCAGCATTAACCAGGGAGCCCGGGGACCCCTCCACTTT.

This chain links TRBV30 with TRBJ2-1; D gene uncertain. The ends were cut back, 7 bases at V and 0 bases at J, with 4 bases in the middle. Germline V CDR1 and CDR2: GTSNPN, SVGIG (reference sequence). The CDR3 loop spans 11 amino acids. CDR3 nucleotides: TGTGCCTTTTACTCCTACAATGAGCAGTTCTTC. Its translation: CAFYSYNEQFF.

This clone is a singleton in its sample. This CDR3 is CASRQNTEAFF. CDR3 DNA sequence: TGTGCCAGCAGACAGAACACTGAAGCTTTCTTT. The chain is built from TRBV28 and TRBJ1-1; the D is unclear. CDR1 is MDHEN, CDR2 SYDVKM, per germline. CDR3 size: 11 residues. V was clipped by 6 bases and J by 1 base, with 3 bases between them. Full variable domain (outside the CDR3, taken from reference TRBV28 and TRBJ1-1): DVKVTQSSRYLVKRTGEKVFLECVQDMDHENMFWYRQDPGLGLRLIYFSYDVKMKEKGDIPEGYSVSREKKERFSLILESASTNQTSMYLCASRQNTEAFFGQGTRLTVV.

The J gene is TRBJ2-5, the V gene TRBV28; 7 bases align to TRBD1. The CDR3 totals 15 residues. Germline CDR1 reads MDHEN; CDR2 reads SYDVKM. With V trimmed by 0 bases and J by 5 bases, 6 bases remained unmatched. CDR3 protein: CASSLWASRGETQYF. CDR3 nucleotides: TGTGCCAGCAGTTTATGGGCTAGCAGGGGGGAGACCCAGTACTTC.

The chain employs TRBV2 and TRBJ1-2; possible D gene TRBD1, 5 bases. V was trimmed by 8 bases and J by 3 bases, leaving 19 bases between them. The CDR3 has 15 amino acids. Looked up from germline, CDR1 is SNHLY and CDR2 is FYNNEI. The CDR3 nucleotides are TGTGCCAGCGGGCAGGGAGAACCGAAGGACTATGGCTACACCTTC. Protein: CASGQGEPKDYGYTF.

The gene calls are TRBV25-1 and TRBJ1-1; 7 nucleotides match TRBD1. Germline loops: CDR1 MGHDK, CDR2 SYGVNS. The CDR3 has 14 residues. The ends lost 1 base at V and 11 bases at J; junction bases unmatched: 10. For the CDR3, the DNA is TGTGCCAGCAGTGAATCGACAGGGACCGCTGGGGCTTTCTTT. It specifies CASSESTGTAGAFF.

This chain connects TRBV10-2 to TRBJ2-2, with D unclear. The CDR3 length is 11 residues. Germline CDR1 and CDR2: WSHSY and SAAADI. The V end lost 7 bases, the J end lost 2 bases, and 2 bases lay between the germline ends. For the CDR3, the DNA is TGCGCCAGCATTAACACCGGGGAGCTGTTTTTT. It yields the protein CASINTGELFF.

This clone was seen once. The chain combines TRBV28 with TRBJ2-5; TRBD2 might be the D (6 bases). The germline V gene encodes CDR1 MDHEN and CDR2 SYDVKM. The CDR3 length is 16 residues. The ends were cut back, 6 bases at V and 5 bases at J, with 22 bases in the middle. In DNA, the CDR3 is TGTGCCAGCAGCCCCGAGAACAGGAGGGGTTGGGAGACCCAGTACTTC. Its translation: CASSPENRRGWETQYF. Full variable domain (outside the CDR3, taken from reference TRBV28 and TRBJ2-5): DVKVTQSSRYLVKRTGEKVFLECVQDMDHENMFWYRQDPGLGLRLIYFSYDVKMKEKGDIPEGYSVSREKKERFSLILESASTNQTSMYLCASSPENRRGWETQYFGPGTRLLVL.

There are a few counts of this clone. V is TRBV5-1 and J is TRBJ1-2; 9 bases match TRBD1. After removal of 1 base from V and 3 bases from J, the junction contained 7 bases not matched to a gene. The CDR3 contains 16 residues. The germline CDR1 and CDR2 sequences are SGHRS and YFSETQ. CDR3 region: CASSLTYGQGYYGYTF. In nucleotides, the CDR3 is TGCGCCAGCAGCTTGACCTACGGACAGGGGTACTATGGCTACACCTTC. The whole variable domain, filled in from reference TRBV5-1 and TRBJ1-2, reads KAGVTQTPRYLIKTRGQQVTLSCSPISGHRSVSWYQQTPGQGLQFLFEYFSETQRNKGNFPGRFSGRQFSNSRSEMNVSTLELGDSALYLCASSLTYGQGYYGYTFGSGTRLTVV.

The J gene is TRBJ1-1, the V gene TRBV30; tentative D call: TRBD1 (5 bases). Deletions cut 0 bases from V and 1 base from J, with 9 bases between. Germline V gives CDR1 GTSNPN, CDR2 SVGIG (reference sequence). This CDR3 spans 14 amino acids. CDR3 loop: CAWSVGQGNTEAFF. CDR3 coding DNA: TGTGCCTGGAGTGTAGGCCAGGGGAACACTGAAGCTTTCTTT.

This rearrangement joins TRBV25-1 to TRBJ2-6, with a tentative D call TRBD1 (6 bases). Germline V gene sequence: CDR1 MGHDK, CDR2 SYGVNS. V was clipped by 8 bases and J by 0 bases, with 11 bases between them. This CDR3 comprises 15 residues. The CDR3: CASSDRSSGANVLTF. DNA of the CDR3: TGTGCCAGCTCGGACAGAAGCTCTGGGGCCAACGTCCTGACTTTC.

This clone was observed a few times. CDR3 amino acids: CASRGVAGELFF. The DNA for the CDR3 is TGTGCCAGCCGGGGGGTCGCCGGGGAGCTGTTTTTT. The rearrangement joins TRBV28 to TRBJ2-2, with TRBD2 matching 7 bases. The CDR3 runs to 12 residues. The germline V gene has CDR1 MDHEN and CDR2 SYDVKM. The V segment lost 8 bases and the J segment 6 bases; nucleotides outside the gene matches: 3.

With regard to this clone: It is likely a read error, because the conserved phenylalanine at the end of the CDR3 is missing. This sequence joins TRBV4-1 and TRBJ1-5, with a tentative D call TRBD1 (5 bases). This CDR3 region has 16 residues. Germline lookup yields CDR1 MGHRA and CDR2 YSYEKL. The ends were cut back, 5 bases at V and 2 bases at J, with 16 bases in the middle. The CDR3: CASSADGGIGNQPQHS. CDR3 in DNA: TGCGCCAGCAGCGCTGATGGGGGGATCGGCAATCAGCCCCAGCATTCT.

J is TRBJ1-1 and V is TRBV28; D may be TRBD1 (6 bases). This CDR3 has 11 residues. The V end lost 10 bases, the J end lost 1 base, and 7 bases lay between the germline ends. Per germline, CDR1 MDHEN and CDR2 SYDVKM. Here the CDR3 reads CATQGNTEAFF. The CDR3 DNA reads TGTGCCACACAGGGGAACACTGAAGCTTTCTTT.

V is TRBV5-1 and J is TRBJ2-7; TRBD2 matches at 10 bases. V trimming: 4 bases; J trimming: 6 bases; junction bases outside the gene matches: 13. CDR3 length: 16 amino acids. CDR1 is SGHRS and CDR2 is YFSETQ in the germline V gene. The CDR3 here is CASSPARAGGDGEQYF. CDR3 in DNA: TGCGCCAGCAGCCCTGCGAGAGCGGGAGGGGACGGCGAGCAGTACTTC. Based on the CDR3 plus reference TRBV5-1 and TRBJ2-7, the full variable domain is KAGVTQTPRYLIKTRGQQVTLSCSPISGHRSVSWYQQTPGQGLQFLFEYFSETQRNKGNFPGRFSGRQFSNSRSEMNVSTLELGDSALYLCASSPARAGGDGEQYFGPGTRLTVT.

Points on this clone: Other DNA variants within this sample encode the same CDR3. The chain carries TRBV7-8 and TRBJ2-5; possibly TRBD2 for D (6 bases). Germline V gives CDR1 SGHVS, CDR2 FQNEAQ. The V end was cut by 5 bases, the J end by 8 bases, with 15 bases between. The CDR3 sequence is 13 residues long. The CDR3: CASSLGTLETQYF. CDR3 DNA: TGTGCCAGCAGCCTCGGGACTCTGGAAACCCAGTACTTC.

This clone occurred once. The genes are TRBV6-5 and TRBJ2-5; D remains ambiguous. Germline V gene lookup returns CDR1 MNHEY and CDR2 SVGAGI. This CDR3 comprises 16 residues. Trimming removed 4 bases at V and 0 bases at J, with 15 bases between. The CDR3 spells CASSSPAGPDQETQYF. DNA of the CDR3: TGTGCCAGCAGTTCTCCAGCTGGACCAGACCAAGAGACCCAGTACTTC.

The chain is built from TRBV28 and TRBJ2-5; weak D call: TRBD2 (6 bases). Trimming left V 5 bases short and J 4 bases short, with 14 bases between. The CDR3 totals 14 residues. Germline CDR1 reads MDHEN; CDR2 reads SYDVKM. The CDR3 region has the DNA TGTGCCAGCAGTCTAGCGAGGGGACCAGAGACCCAGTACTTC. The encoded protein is CASSLARGPETQYF.

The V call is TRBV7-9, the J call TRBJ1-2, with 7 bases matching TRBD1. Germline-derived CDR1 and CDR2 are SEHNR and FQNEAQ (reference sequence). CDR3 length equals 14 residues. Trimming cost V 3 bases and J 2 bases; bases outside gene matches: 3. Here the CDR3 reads CASSFEQGNYGYTF. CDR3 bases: TGTGCCAGCAGCTTTGAACAGGGGAACTATGGCTACACCTTC. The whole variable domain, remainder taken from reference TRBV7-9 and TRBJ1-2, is DTGVSQNPRHKITKRGQNVTFRCDPISEHNRLYWYRQTLGQGPEFLTYFQNEAQLEKSRLLSDRFSAERPKGSFSTLEIQRTEQGDSAMYLCASSFEQGNYGYTFGSGTRLTVV.

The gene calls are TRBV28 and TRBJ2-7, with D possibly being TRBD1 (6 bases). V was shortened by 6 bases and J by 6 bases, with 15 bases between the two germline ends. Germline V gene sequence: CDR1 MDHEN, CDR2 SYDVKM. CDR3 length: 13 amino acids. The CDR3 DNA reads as TGTGCCAGCAGCCCCCGTAACAGGGCCGAGCAGTACTTC. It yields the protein CASSPRNRAEQYF. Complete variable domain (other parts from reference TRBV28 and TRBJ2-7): DVKVTQSSRYLVKRTGEKVFLECVQDMDHENMFWYRQDPGLGLRLIYFSYDVKMKEKGDIPEGYSVSREKKERFSLILESASTNQTSMYLCASSPRNRAEQYFGPGTRLTVT.

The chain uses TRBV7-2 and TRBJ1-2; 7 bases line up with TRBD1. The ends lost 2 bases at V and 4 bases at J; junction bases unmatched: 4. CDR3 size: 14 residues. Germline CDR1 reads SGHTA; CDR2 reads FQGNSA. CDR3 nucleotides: TGTGCCAGCAGCTTAACAGGGGCTCTCTATGGCTACACCTTC. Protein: CASSLTGALYGYTF. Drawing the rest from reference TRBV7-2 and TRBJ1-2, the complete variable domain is GAGVSQSPSNKVTEKGKDVELRCDPISGHTALYWYRQSLGQGLEFLIYFQGNSAPDKSGLPSDRFSAERTGGSVSTLTIQRTQQEDSAVYLCASSLTGALYGYTFGSGTRLTVV.

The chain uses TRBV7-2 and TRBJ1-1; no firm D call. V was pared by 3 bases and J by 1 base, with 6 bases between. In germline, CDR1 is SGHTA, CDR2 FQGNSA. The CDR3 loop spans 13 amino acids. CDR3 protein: CASSFARNTEAFF. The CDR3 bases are TGTGCCAGCAGCTTTGCTCGGAACACTGAAGCTTTCTTT.

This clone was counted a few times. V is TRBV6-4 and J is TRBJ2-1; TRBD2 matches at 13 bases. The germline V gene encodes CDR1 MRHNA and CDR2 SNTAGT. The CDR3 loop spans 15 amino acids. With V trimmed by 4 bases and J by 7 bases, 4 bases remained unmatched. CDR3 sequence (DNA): TGTGCCAGCAGTGTGGGGACTAGCGGGGCAAATGAGCAGTTCTTC. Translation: CASSVGTSGANEQFF.

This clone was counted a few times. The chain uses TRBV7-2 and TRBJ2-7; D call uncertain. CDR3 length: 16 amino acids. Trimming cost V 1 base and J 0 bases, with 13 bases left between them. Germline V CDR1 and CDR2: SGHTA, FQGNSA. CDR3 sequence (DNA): TGTGCCAGCAGCTTAGTCCACAGTTCGAGCTCCTACGAGCAGTACTTC. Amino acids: CASSLVHSSSSYEQYF.

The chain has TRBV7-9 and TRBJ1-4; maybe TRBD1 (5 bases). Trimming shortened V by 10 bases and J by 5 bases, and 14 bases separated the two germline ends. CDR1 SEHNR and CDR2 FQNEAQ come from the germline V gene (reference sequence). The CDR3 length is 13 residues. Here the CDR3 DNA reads TGTGCCATCCCGGGACTCAAGAATGAAAAACTGTTTTTT. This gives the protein CAIPGLKNEKLFF.

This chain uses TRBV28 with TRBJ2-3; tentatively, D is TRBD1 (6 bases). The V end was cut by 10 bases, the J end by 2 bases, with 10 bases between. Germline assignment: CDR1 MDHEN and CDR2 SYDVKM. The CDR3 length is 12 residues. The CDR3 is CATGQTTDTQYF. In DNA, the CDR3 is TGTGCCACCGGACAGACCACAGATACGCAGTATTTT. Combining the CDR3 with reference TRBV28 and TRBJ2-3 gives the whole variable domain DVKVTQSSRYLVKRTGEKVFLECVQDMDHENMFWYRQDPGLGLRLIYFSYDVKMKEKGDIPEGYSVSREKKERFSLILESASTNQTSMYLCATGQTTDTQYFGPGTRLTVL.